What follows are 25 T cell receptor beta chains derived from one specimen sequenced in a study of T cell responses to AZD1222 COVID-19 vaccine. Here immunoSEQ multiplex PCR was the method, and the copy in TCRdb shows in-frame clones only, minus some. The top ten hold 1.5% to 2% of the sample, which has about 130,000 clones, around 92% seen once. Sequences were derived from peripheral blood, sampled on day 0 of AZD1222 vaccination. Receptors originate from an adult in good health.

This clone was seen a single time. The genes are TRBV4-1 and TRBJ2-7, with D possibly being TRBD1 (6 bases). V was cut by 1 base and J by 2 bases, with 18 bases left in between. Germline V lookup: CDR1 MGHRA, CDR2 YSYEKL. The CDR3 has 17 residues. The CDR3 coding sequence is TGCGCCAGCAGCCAAGTAACTGGGCAGGGGCGAACCTACGAGCAGTACTTC. Translating it yields CASSQVTGQGRTYEQYF.

The CDR3 loop is CASSSPREGQETQYF. In DNA form, the CDR3 reads TGTGCCAGCTCATCTCCCCGGGAGGGGCAAGAGACCCAGTACTTC. The J gene is TRBJ2-5, the V gene TRBV18; 8 nucleotides line up with TRBD2. Looked up from germline, CDR1 is KGHSH and CDR2 is LQKENI. V lost 5 bases and J lost 2; bases outside the gene matches: 7. The CDR3 contains 15 residues.

A word on this clone: Its ends do not fully match the called genes, so a read error is possible. The gene calls are TRBV4-1 and TRBJ2-2; weak D call: TRBD1 (6 bases). This CDR3 is built from 16 residues. From germline, CDR1 is MGHRA and CDR2 YSYEKL. Here the CDR3 reads CASSQLGQGNAGELFF. DNA of the CDR3: TGCGCCAGCAGCCAGTTAGGGCAGGGGAACGCCGGGGAGCTGTTTTTT.

The chain employs TRBV2 and TRBJ1-6, with a weak D call TRBD1 (6 bases). In germline, CDR1 is SNHLY, CDR2 FYNNEI. The length of the CDR3 is 16 residues. Trimming removed 3 bases at V and 6 bases at J, with 15 bases between. Here the CDR3 DNA reads TGTGCCAGCAGTGAGTGGTCGGGGGCGCGTAATTCACCCCTCCACTTT. Translated: CASSEWSGARNSPLHF.

This chain joins TRBV21-1 and TRBJ2-5; no check of the table's D call, TRBD2, against the DNA was made. TRBV21-1 is annotated as a pseudogene. CDR3 length: 15 residues. The CDR3 is CASSDRKGGRETQYF. CDR3 nucleotide sequence: TGTGCCAGCAGCGACAGGAAGGGAGGGAGAGAGACCCAGTACTTC.

This clone appeared a single time. The V call is TRBV6-5, the J call TRBJ2-7, with D perhaps TRBD2 (5 bases). The CDR3 length is 16 residues. Germline V gene sequence: CDR1 MNHEY, CDR2 SVGAGI. V was trimmed by 0 bases and J by 4 bases, leaving 16 bases between them. The DNA of the CDR3 is TGTGCCAGCAGTTACTCGAAACAGCGGCCCCTTTACGAGCAGTACTTC. This gives the protein CASSYSKQRPLYEQYF.

This chain uses TRBV7-8 with TRBJ1-5, with D perhaps matching TRBD1 (5 bases). The germline CDR1 and CDR2 sequences are SGHVS and FQNEAQ. The V end was cut by 5 bases, the J end by 0 bases, with 14 bases between. This CDR3 has 16 amino acids. CDR3 protein: CASSPETAYSNQPQHF. The CDR3 DNA reads as TGTGCCAGCAGCCCAGAGACAGCCTATAGCAATCAGCCCCAGCATTTT.

This chain links TRBV20-1 with TRBJ2-5; D may be TRBD2 (5 bases). With 3 bases removed from V and 9 bases from J, the gap between germline ends came to 11 bases. Germline V gives CDR1 DFQATT, CDR2 SNEGSKA (reference sequence). The CDR3 loop spans 11 amino acids. DNA for the CDR3: TGCAGTGCTAGCCGCACTAGTTCCCAGTACTTC. This encodes CSASRTSSQYF.

J is TRBJ1-1 and V is TRBV6-2 or TRBV6-3; TRBD1 is a possible D gene (6 bases). The CDR3 length is 14 residues. Germline CDR1 and CDR2: MNHEY and SVGEGT. The ends were cut back, 4 bases at V and 6 bases at J, with 15 bases in the middle. This CDR3 is CASSLAGEGSEAFF. The CDR3 coding sequence is TGTGCCAGCAGTTTGGCAGGGGAGGGATCTGAAGCTTTCTTT.

The chain couples TRBV4-3 to TRBJ2-7, with TRBD1 matching over 8 bases. Germline V gene lookup returns CDR1 LGHNA and CDR2 YSLEER. The CDR3 is made up of 15 amino acids. V gave up 4 bases and J gave up 4 bases; unmatched junction bases: 9. The CDR3 DNA sequence: TGCGCCAGCAGCCCATTTACAGGGGGTCGGTACGAGCAGTACTTC. Translating gives CASSPFTGGRYEQYF.

In this sample, this clone turned up once. J is TRBJ1-2 and V is TRBV9; weak D call: TRBD1 (6 bases). CDR1 SGDLS and CDR2 YYNGEE come from the germline V gene. Trimming took 7 bases from V and 4 from J, leaving 11 bases between them. There are 12 residues in the CDR3. CDR3 coding DNA: TGTGCCAGCTTCCGGGGGGCCTATGGCTACACCTTC. As protein: CASFRGAYGYTF.

This chain uses TRBV28 with TRBJ2-1, with 13 bases aligning to TRBD2. V shed 3 bases, J shed 5 bases, and the junction held 4 bases outside the gene matches. The CDR3 is 16 residues long. Germline V gives CDR1 MDHEN, CDR2 SYDVKM. CDR3 DNA sequence: TGTGCCAGCAGTTTTCTTGGACTAGCGGGGGACAATGAGCAGTTCTTC. Its translation: CASSFLGLAGDNEQFF. The full variable domain, with the rest looked up from reference TRBV28 and TRBJ2-1, is DVKVTQSSRYLVKRTGEKVFLECVQDMDHENMFWYRQDPGLGLRLIYFSYDVKMKEKGDIPEGYSVSREKKERFSLILESASTNQTSMYLCASSFLGLAGDNEQFFGPGTRLTVL.

The J gene is TRBJ2-3, the V gene TRBV11-2; a possible D gene is TRBD1 (5 bases). From germline, CDR1 is SGHAT and CDR2 FQNNGV. CDR3 length: 15 residues. V gave up 0 bases and J gave up 3 bases, with 10 bases separating them. The DNA of the CDR3 is TGTGCCAGCAGCTTAGATCTGTGGACAACAGATACGCAGTATTTT. This codes for CASSLDLWTTDTQYF. Looking up the rest from reference TRBV11-2 and TRBJ2-3 gives the full variable domain: EAGVAQSPRYKIIEKRQSVAFWCNPISGHATLYWYQQILGQGPKLLIQFQNNGVVDDSQLPKDRFSAERLKGVDSTLKIQPAKLEDSAVYLCASSLDLWTTDTQYFGPGTRLTVL.

The genes are TRBV10-3 and TRBJ2-3; no reliable D call. V lost 4 bases to trimming and J lost 3 bases, with 2 bases between them. The CDR3 runs to 11 residues. Per the germline V gene, CDR1 is ENHRY and CDR2 is SYGVKD. The CDR3 DNA follows: TGTGCCATCAGTGGGACAGATACGCAGTATTTT. It specifies CAISGTDTQYF.

The rearrangement uses TRBV9 and TRBJ2-7; TRBD1 agrees at 9 bases. The CDR3 is 14 residues long. Trimming took 4 bases from V and 6 from J; bases not matched to a gene: 8. The germline V gene has CDR1 SGDLS and CDR2 YYNGEE. CDR3 DNA: TGTGCCAGCAGCCCCTCCGGGACAGGGCTCGAGCAGTACTTC. Its protein product is CASSPSGTGLEQYF.

This chain connects TRBV2 to TRBJ2-1, with 7 bases lining up with TRBD2. Per the germline V gene, CDR1 is SNHLY and CDR2 is FYNNEI. CDR3 length equals 14 residues. J lost 3 bases, V lost 9 bases, and 8 bases had no gene match. This chain's CDR3 is CASAGALFYNEQFF. The CDR3 bases are TGTGCCAGTGCGGGAGCGCTTTTCTACAATGAGCAGTTCTTC. Variable domain in full (rest from reference TRBV2 and TRBJ2-1): EPEVTQTPSHQVTQMGQEVILRCVPISNHLYFYWYRQILGQKVEFLVSFYNNEISEKSEIFDDQFSVERPDGSNFTLKIRSTKLEDSAMYFCASAGALFYNEQFFGPGTRLTVL.

This chain links TRBV4-3 with TRBJ2-6; possibly TRBD1 for D (7 bases). V gave up 0 bases and J gave up 1 base, with 16 bases separating them. Germline V gene sequence: CDR1 LGHNA, CDR2 YSLEER. CDR3 length: 19 amino acids. CDR3 sequence: CASSQDLQAGGSGANVLTF. For the CDR3, the DNA is TGCGCCAGCAGCCAAGATCTCCAGGCAGGGGGGTCTGGGGCCAACGTCCTGACTTTC.

The chain joins TRBV6-5 to TRBJ2-5; D is undetermined. The length of the CDR3 is 11 residues. V shed 0 bases and J shed 6 bases, with 2 bases lying between them. Germline V lookup: CDR1 MNHEY, CDR2 SVGAGI. In DNA, the CDR3 is TGTGCCAGCAGTTACTCTCAGACCCAGTACTTC. Protein product: CASSYSQTQYF.

The chain recombines TRBV7-9 with TRBJ1-6, with D possibly matching TRBD1 (5 bases). Germline V lookup: CDR1 SEHNR, CDR2 FQNEAQ (reference sequence). This CDR3 spans 15 amino acids. Trimming removed 5 bases from V and 7 bases from J, with 15 bases in between. CDR3 loop: CASSRGANRNSPLHF. The CDR3 region has the DNA TGTGCCAGCAGCCGAGGGGCGAACAGAAATTCACCCCTCCACTTT.

The V call is TRBV6-2 or TRBV6-3, the J call TRBJ1-5; 10 nucleotides align to TRBD1. CDR1 MNHEY and CDR2 SVGEGT come from the germline V gene. Trimming cost V 5 bases and J 6 bases; bases outside gene matches: 10. This CDR3 contains 16 residues. CDR3 in DNA: TGTGCCAGCAGTCGATTCTCCGGGACAGGGGTTCAGCCCCAGCATTTT. Protein sequence: CASSRFSGTGVQPQHF.

The chain couples TRBV28 to TRBJ2-7, with TRBD2 matching 12 bases. V was pared by 7 bases and J by 4 bases, with 8 bases of the junction left unmatched. Germline V gene data show CDR1 as MDHEN and CDR2 as SYDVKM. The CDR3 is made up of 15 amino acids. The chain's CDR3 is CASTLLAGGRYEQYF. In DNA, the CDR3 is TGTGCCAGCACCCTTCTAGCGGGGGGGCGGTACGAGCAGTACTTC.

The V gene is TRBV7-6, the J gene TRBJ1-2, with TRBD1 identical over 10 bases. J was trimmed by 4 bases and V by 5 bases; bases with no gene match: 7. Germline CDR1 reads SGHVS; CDR2 reads FNYEAQ. The CDR3 consists of 15 residues. CDR3 nucleotides: TGTGCCAGCAGCCCACGACAGGGGGCAGGCTATGGCTACACCTTC. Amino acid sequence: CASSPRQGAGYGYTF.

This clone appeared a few times. This chain links TRBV2 with TRBJ1-5; D not resolved. The germline CDR1 and CDR2 sequences are SNHLY and FYNNEI. The CDR3 length is 15 residues. V shed 4 bases and J shed 3 bases, with 13 bases lying between them. CDR3 amino acids: CASSGAQAVNQPQHF. CDR3 coding DNA: TGTGCCAGCAGTGGGGCCCAGGCAGTCAATCAGCCCCAGCATTTT.

This chain uses TRBV14 with TRBJ2-2; TRBD2 aligns across 8 bases. Unmatched junction bases numbered 11, after V lost 4 bases and J lost 10 bases. CDR1 SGHDN and CDR2 FVKESK come from the germline V gene. The CDR3 extends over 15 amino acids. The CDR3 DNA reads TGTGCCAGCAGCCCCCCGGGACTAGGATCCGAGGAGCTGTTTTTT. Its translation: CASSPPGLGSEELFF. Drawing the rest from reference TRBV14 and TRBJ2-2, the complete variable domain is EAGVTQFPSHSVIEKGQTVTLRCDPISGHDNLYWYRRVMGKEIKFLLHFVKESKQDESGMPNNRFLAERTGGTYSTLKVQPAELEDSGVYFCASSPPGLGSEELFFGEGSRLTVL.

The chain is built from TRBV30 and TRBJ1-6; D is uncertain. This CDR3 contains 13 residues. The germline V and J ends were trimmed by 4 bases and 3 bases, with 7 bases remaining between them. CDR1 and CDR2 from the germline V gene are GTSNPN and SVGIG (reference sequence). CDR3: CAWKDFYNSPLHF. CDR3 nucleotides: TGTGCCTGGAAAGATTTCTATAATTCACCCCTCCACTTT. Looking up the rest from reference TRBV30 and TRBJ1-6 gives the full variable domain: SQTIHQWPATLVQPVGSPLSLECTVEGTSNPNLYWYRQAAGRGLQLLFYSVGIGQISSEVPQNLSASRPQDRQFILSSKKLLLSDSGFYLCAWKDFYNSPLHFGNGTRLTVT.